This passage covers 17 T cell receptor beta chains from one sample sequenced in a study of T cell responses to AZD1222 COVID-19 vaccine (dated by TCRdb to the early 2020s). The library was prepared using the immunoSEQ multiplex PCR assay. The table comes from immuneACCESS by way of TCRdb, which keeps in-frame sequences with V and J called. Part of the clones is missing from these tables; in studies checked, under half for an unresolved V gene and the rest for unknown reasons. A total of roughly 100,000 clones appear in this sample, around 90% of them only once. The ten most abundant clones make up 8% of the sample. The time point label, as the study defines it: about 28 days (+/-7) after the second vaccine dose. Sequencing was performed on peripheral blood, taken 28 days after the second AZD1222 dose. The receptors stem from an adult who received the AZD1222 COVID-19 vaccine.

The chain uses TRBV29-1 and TRBJ2-1; 8 bases align to TRBD2. The trim removed 0 bases at V and 12 bases at J, leaving 19 bases unmatched. Germline CDR1 is SQVTM and CDR2 is ANQGSEA. This CDR3 contains 17 residues. The CDR3 region has the DNA TGCAGCGTTGAAGATCCGACCCGGGGGGGCCTTATATTTGTGCAGTTCTTC. Translation: CSVEDPTRGGLIFVQFF.

V gene TRBV3-1 (or the pseudogene TRBV3-2) combines with J gene TRBJ1-6; the match to TRBD1 covers 7 bases. Trimming at V came to 7 bases and at J to 6 bases, leaving 6 bases not matched to a gene. This CDR3 contains 14 residues. The germline gives CDR1 LGHDT, CDR2 YNNKEL (reference sequence). CDR3 residues: CASNSGGRNSPLHF. CDR3 bases: TGTGCCAGCAACTCAGGGGGTCGTAATTCACCCCTCCACTTT.

V usage is TRBV7-2 and J usage is TRBJ1-5; possible D gene TRBD1, 5 bases. Trimming pared 0 bases from V and 0 bases from J, leaving 6 bases between. The CDR3 is 15 residues long. The germline CDR1 and CDR2 sequences are SGHTA and FQGNSA. The CDR3 sequence is CASSLAGVSNQPQHF. The CDR3 DNA is TGTGCCAGCAGCTTAGCAGGGGTTAGCAATCAGCCCCAGCATTTT.

The chain joins TRBV15 to TRBJ2-7; D is undetermined. CDR3 length: 14 amino acids. Per germline, CDR1 LNHNV and CDR2 YYDKDF (reference sequence). The germline V and J ends were trimmed by 10 bases and 0 bases, with 16 bases remaining between them. CDR3 DNA: TGTGCCAACACGCGGCGCGAAATCTCCTACGAGCAGTACTTC. This codes for CANTRREISYEQYF.

Only one count was recorded for this clone. The chain recombines TRBV30 with TRBJ1-5; 8 nucleotides line up with TRBD1. Germline V gives CDR1 GTSNPN, CDR2 SVGIG (reference sequence). The CDR3 sequence is 13 residues long. V gave up 3 bases and J gave up 6 bases; unmatched junction bases: 4. The CDR3 region is CAWSPTGVQPQHF. CDR3 DNA sequence: TGTGCCTGGAGCCCGACAGGGGTTCAGCCCCAGCATTTT.

This rearrangement joins TRBV19 to TRBJ1-5, with unresolved D. Germline-derived CDR1 and CDR2 are LNHDA and SQIVND (reference sequence). The length of the CDR3 is 14 residues. Deletions cut 8 bases from V and 3 bases from J, with 14 bases between. CDR3 coding DNA: TGTGCCAGTTCTCCCAGTGTTGACAATCAGCCCCAGCATTTT. Translated, it gives CASSPSVDNQPQHF.

V and J are TRBV6-5 and TRBJ1-1; perhaps TRBD1 as D (5 bases). CDR3 length: 15 amino acids. Trimming cost V 2 bases and J 1 base, with 11 bases left between them. Germline V gene lookup returns CDR1 MNHEY and CDR2 SVGAGI. The CDR3 region is CASSYVQGENTEAFF. CDR3 DNA: TGTGCCAGCAGTTACGTTCAGGGAGAGAACACTGAAGCTTTCTTT.

The rearrangement links TRBV4-1 to TRBJ2-7; D gene uncertain. CDR3 length: 14 residues. The V end was cut by 4 bases, the J end by 2 bases, with 12 bases between. CDR1 MGHRA and CDR2 YSYEKL come from the germline V gene. CDR3 nucleotide sequence: TGCGCCAGCAGCCCAGGTCCTCGCGCCTACGAGCAGTACTTC. Protein sequence: CASSPGPRAYEQYF.

This chain links TRBV27 with TRBJ2-6; no reliable D call. This CDR3 region has 16 residues. Germline loops: CDR1 MNHEY, CDR2 SMNVEV (reference sequence). The V and J ends lost 4 bases and 0 bases respectively, with 10 bases between them. The CDR3 DNA follows: TGTGCCAGCAGTTATAACGGAAACTCTGGGGCCAACGTCCTGACTTTC. Its protein product is CASSYNGNSGANVLTF.

This clone was observed a single time. The CDR3 loop reads CASSQERARANTEAFF. CDR3 nucleotides: TGCGCCAGCAGCCAAGAGCGGGCCAGGGCGAACACTGAAGCTTTCTTT. The chain has TRBV4-3 and TRBJ1-1, with a possible D match to TRBD1 (5 bases). Germline-derived CDR1 and CDR2 are LGHNA and YSLEER. Trimming took off 0 bases at V and 1 base at J, with 12 bases between the two ends. The CDR3 length is 16 residues.

The chain uses TRBV6-5 and TRBJ1-1; tentative D call: TRBD1 (5 bases). CDR3 length: 16 residues. CDR1 and CDR2 from the germline V gene are MNHEY and SVGAGI. V gave up 4 bases and J gave up 0 bases, with 15 bases separating them. The CDR3 here is CASSSFRRGMNTEAFF. DNA for the CDR3: TGTGCCAGCAGTTCCTTCCGTCGGGGGATGAACACTGAAGCTTTCTTT.

The sample holds a few counts of this clone. This sequence joins TRBV28 and TRBJ2-1, with D possibly TRBD2 on 7 matching bases. Germline assignment: CDR1 MDHEN and CDR2 SYDVKM. V lost 8 bases and J lost 4, with 18 bases in between. The CDR3 spans 15 residues. The CDR3 spells CASRLRGDNYNEQFF. The CDR3 DNA reads TGTGCCAGCCGCCTTCGGGGGGACAATTACAATGAGCAGTTCTTC. Using reference TRBV28 and TRBJ2-1 for the parts outside the CDR3, the full variable domain is DVKVTQSSRYLVKRTGEKVFLECVQDMDHENMFWYRQDPGLGLRLIYFSYDVKMKEKGDIPEGYSVSREKKERFSLILESASTNQTSMYLCASRLRGDNYNEQFFGPGTRLTVL.

The V call is TRBV5-6, the J call TRBJ1-1, with 10 bases lining up with TRBD1. This CDR3 spans 15 amino acids. The germline CDR1 and CDR2 sequences are SGHDT and YYEEEE. V trimming: 7 bases; J trimming: 2 bases; junction bases outside the gene matches: 8. The CDR3, as DNA: TGTGCCAGCGCAGACAGGGGGCAGGGAAACACTGAAGCTTTCTTT. This encodes CASADRGQGNTEAFF.

The chain carries TRBV7-9 and TRBJ1-1; D might be TRBD1 (5 bases). Germline V gene lookup returns CDR1 SEHNR and CDR2 FQNEAQ (reference sequence). The germline V and J ends were trimmed by 1 base and 2 bases, with 11 bases remaining between them. This CDR3 region has 15 residues. CDR3 DNA sequence: TGTGCCAGCAGCTTAGTTGGCCAGGGAAACACTGAAGCTTTCTTT. It codes for CASSLVGQGNTEAFF.

The V and J genes are TRBV9 and TRBJ2-1, with D unresolved. Germline values: CDR1 SGDLS, CDR2 YYNGEE. The V end lost 0 bases, the J end lost 8 bases, and 9 bases lay between the germline ends. This CDR3 has 13 amino acids. The CDR3 region has the DNA TGTGCCAGCAGCGTAGTAACCTGGGATGAGCAGTTCTTC. It specifies CASSVVTWDEQFF.

The chain combines TRBV7-9 with TRBJ2-1; the match to TRBD2 covers 9 bases. J lost 3 bases, V lost 5 bases, and 8 bases had no gene match. Germline V gene data show CDR1 as SEHNR and CDR2 as FQNEAQ (reference sequence). This CDR3 contains 16 residues. Written as DNA, the CDR3 is TGTGCCAGCAGCGATTCCCTAGCGGGGATCTACAATGAGCAGTTCTTC. It encodes CASSDSLAGIYNEQFF.

This clone has just one count. The J gene is TRBJ1-2, the V gene TRBV12-2. TRBV12-2 is recorded as a pseudogene. The CDR3 length is 17 residues. This CDR3 is CASRPRTGDGLGYGYTF. CDR3 bases: TGTGCAAGTCGCCCAAGGACTGGGGATGGTTTGGGCTATGGCTACACCTTC.